The 28 T cell receptor beta chains in this list originate from one sample, sequenced in a study of T cell responses to AZD1222 COVID-19 vaccine. Here immunoSEQ multiplex PCR was the method, and the copy in TCRdb shows in-frame clones only, minus some. The profile shows more than 80,000 clones, 75% to 90% of them singletons. The input for sequencing was peripheral blood, taken 28 days after the second AZD1222 dose. Receptor source: an adult who received the AZD1222 COVID-19 vaccine.

The V gene is TRBV27, the J gene TRBJ1-4, with 7 bases lining up with TRBD1. From germline, CDR1 is MNHEY and CDR2 SMNVEV (reference sequence). The CDR3 is made up of 16 amino acids. V was clipped by 0 bases and J by 8 bases; unmatched bases: 9. The CDR3: CASSLSPLTGYEKLFF. The CDR3 nucleotides read TGTGCCAGCAGTTTATCTCCTCTGACAGGGTACGAAAAACTGTTTTTT.

V usage is TRBV9 and J usage is TRBJ2-7; 8 positions match TRBD2. Losses at the gene ends were 3 bases for V and 4 bases for J; bases not matched to a gene: 9. Germline CDR1 SGDLS, CDR2 YYNGEE. The CDR3 runs to 15 residues. The DNA of the CDR3 is TGTGCCAGCAGCGGGGCGGGGGGAAGAAATTACGAGCAGTACTTC. It yields the protein CASSGAGGRNYEQYF.

As DNA, the CDR3 is TGTGCCAGTAGTGAGTCCGGGCTAGCGGGAACTGAGCAGTTCTTC. Encoded protein: CASSESGLAGTEQFF. The chain links TRBV19 to TRBJ2-1; 9 bases line up with TRBD2. This CDR3 comprises 15 residues. Trimming cost V 5 bases and J 9 bases; bases outside gene matches: 11. CDR1 is LNHDA and CDR2 is SQIVND in the germline V gene (reference sequence).

V gene TRBV7-3 combines with J gene TRBJ2-7; 7 bases agree with TRBD1. CDR1 SGHTA and CDR2 FQGTGA come from the germline V gene. The trim removed 5 bases at V and 1 base at J, leaving 8 bases unmatched. The CDR3 is made up of 15 amino acids. The CDR3 sequence is CASSPQGDGSYEQYF. Here the CDR3 DNA reads TGTGCCAGCAGCCCCCAGGGGGATGGATCCTACGAGCAGTACTTC.

The chain recombines TRBV5-8 with TRBJ2-6; 8 bases match TRBD2. V lost 0 bases and J lost 0; bases outside the gene matches: 2. The CDR3 totals 17 residues. Looked up from germline, CDR1 is SGHTS and CDR2 is YDEGEE. The CDR3 sequence is CASSLAGGTSGANVLTF. The CDR3 DNA reads as TGTGCCAGCAGCTTGGCGGGGGGGACCTCTGGGGCCAACGTCCTGACTTTC.

The chain couples TRBV6-6 to TRBJ1-4; TRBD1 aligns across 9 bases. V was clipped by 6 bases and J by 8 bases; unmatched bases: 10. Looked up from germline, CDR1 is MNHNY and CDR2 is SVGAGI (reference sequence). CDR3 size: 15 residues. As DNA, the CDR3 is TGTGCCAGCAGCTTCCGGGACAGGGATGGAGAAAAACTGTTTTTT. Amino acid sequence: CASSFRDRDGEKLFF.

This chain links TRBV7-6 with TRBJ1-6; D perhaps matches TRBD1 (6 bases). CDR1 is SGHVS and CDR2 is FNYEAQ in the germline V gene. This CDR3 is 13 amino acids long. The V and J ends lost 8 bases and 16 bases respectively, with 21 bases between them. CDR3: CASQGIGMQGLHF. The CDR3 DNA reads as TGTGCCAGCCAGGGGATAGGAATGCAAGGGCTCCACTTT. Full variable domain (outside the CDR3, taken from reference TRBV7-6 and TRBJ1-6): GAGVSQSPRYKVTKRGQDVALRCDPISGHVSLYWYRQALGQGPEFLTYFNYEAQQDKSGLPNDRFSAERPEGSISTLTIQRTEQRDSAMYRCASQGIGMQGLHFGNGTRLTVT.

The chain couples TRBV2 to TRBJ1-5; D uncertain. V was clipped by 7 bases and J by 1 base, with 8 bases between them. The CDR3 covers 13 residues. The germline gives CDR1 SNHLY, CDR2 FYNNEI. The CDR3 region is CASKGESNQPQHF. The CDR3 nucleotides read TGTGCCAGCAAGGGCGAAAGCAATCAGCCCCAGCATTTT. The full variable domain, completed using reference TRBV2 and TRBJ1-5, is EPEVTQTPSHQVTQMGQEVILRCVPISNHLYFYWYRQILGQKVEFLVSFYNNEISEKSEIFDDQFSVERPDGSNFTLKIRSTKLEDSAMYFCASKGESNQPQHFGDGTRLSIL.

The V gene is TRBV19, the J gene TRBJ1-1, with TRBD1 as a possible D gene (5 bases). The CDR3 contains 14 residues. V lost 0 bases to trimming and J lost 5 bases, with 10 bases between them. The V gene's germline CDR1 is LNHDA and CDR2 SQIVND (reference sequence). The CDR3 loop is CASSIDWRGTEAFF. CDR3 bases: TGTGCCAGTAGTATAGACTGGCGGGGGACTGAAGCTTTCTTT.

The chain carries TRBV12-3 or TRBV12-4 and TRBJ2-2, with D unresolved. CDR3 length: 12 residues. The V end was cut by 5 bases, the J end by 10 bases, with 11 bases between. Here the CDR3 DNA reads TGTGCCAGCAGTCTTCTAAGTGAGGAGCTGTTTTTT. Its translation is CASSLLSEELFF.

V is TRBV19 and J is TRBJ1-1, with D possibly being TRBD1 (6 bases). The CDR3 runs to 16 residues. Germline V CDR1 and CDR2: LNHDA, SQIVND (reference sequence). V was shortened by 7 bases and J by 2 bases, with 20 bases between the two germline ends. The CDR3 region is CASIPDRAGLNTEAFF. In DNA form, the CDR3 reads TGTGCCAGTATTCCGGACAGAGCGGGTTTAAACACTGAAGCTTTCTTT.

The rearrangement joins TRBV5-1 to TRBJ2-2; D may be TRBD1 (6 bases). With 0 bases removed from V and 7 bases from J, the gap between germline ends came to 13 bases. The CDR3 totals 15 residues. CDR1 SGHRS and CDR2 YFSETQ come from the germline V gene. The CDR3 nucleotides read TGCGCCAGCAGCTTGGCCTTGGCAGGGGACGGGGAGCTGTTTTTT. It is translated as CASSLALAGDGELFF.

V is TRBV11-2 and J is TRBJ1-1, with D perhaps matching TRBD1 (5 bases). The CDR3 spans 13 residues. The germline V gene has CDR1 SGHAT and CDR2 FQNNGV. The V gene lost 1 base and the J gene lost 10 bases, with 13 bases spanning the gap. Here the CDR3 reads CASSLVSQGGAFF. The CDR3 nucleotides are TGTGCCAGCAGCTTAGTGTCCCAGGGAGGAGCTTTCTTT.

This clone was observed a handful of times. The chain couples TRBV14 to TRBJ2-5; a weak D match, TRBD2 (6 bases). The germline V gene has CDR1 SGHDN and CDR2 FVKESK. V was pared by 4 bases and J by 2 bases, with 14 bases between. CDR3 size: 15 residues. The CDR3 nucleotides are TGTGCCAGCAGCCCCACCAGCGGGTCACAAGAGACCCAGTACTTC. Translating gives CASSPTSGSQETQYF. The variable domain in full, with the rest retrieved from reference TRBV14 and TRBJ2-5, is EAGVTQFPSHSVIEKGQTVTLRCDPISGHDNLYWYRRVMGKEIKFLLHFVKESKQDESGMPNNRFLAERTGGTYSTLKVQPAELEDSGVYFCASSPTSGSQETQYFGPGTRLLVL.

This sequence joins TRBV18 and TRBJ1-1; a weak D match, TRBD1 (5 bases). The germline CDR1 and CDR2 sequences are KGHSH and LQKENI. The CDR3 consists of 15 residues. The V gene lost 7 bases and the J gene lost 0 bases, with 15 bases spanning the gap. The CDR3 protein is CASYDAAGLNTEAFF. CDR3 nucleotide sequence: TGTGCCAGCTATGACGCGGCAGGGCTGAACACTGAAGCTTTCTTT.

The chain carries TRBV19 and TRBJ1-2; 7 bases agree with TRBD1. V lost 7 bases to trimming and J lost 2 bases; unmatched junction nucleotides: 10. The CDR3 is 15 amino acids. The germline gives CDR1 LNHDA, CDR2 SQIVND (reference sequence). The CDR3, as DNA: TGTGCCAGTAACCTATTATCCAGGGGGAACTATGGCTACACCTTC. Its protein is CASNLLSRGNYGYTF.

V usage is TRBV12-5 and J usage is TRBJ2-7, with TRBD2 matching 8 bases. V gave up 7 bases and J gave up 0 bases; unmatched junction bases: 2. This CDR3 spans 13 amino acids. Germline values: CDR1 LGHNT, CDR2 FRNRAP. The CDR3 spells CASASGFSYEQYF. DNA of the CDR3: TGTGCTAGTGCTAGCGGGTTCTCCTACGAGCAGTACTTC.

This chain links TRBV9 with TRBJ2-1, with D possibly TRBD1 on 5 matching bases. Germline V gene sequence: CDR1 SGDLS, CDR2 YYNGEE. The V end was cut by 2 bases, the J end by 0 bases, with 9 bases between. This CDR3 is built from 15 residues. The DNA of the CDR3 is TGTGCCAGCAGCGTGGAAGGGGTCTCCTACAATGAGCAGTTCTTC. This sequence encodes CASSVEGVSYNEQFF.

The CDR3 DNA is TGCGCCAGCAGCGCAGTCGTGGGGGCCCTCTCCTACGAGCAGTACTTC. This sequence encodes CASSAVVGALSYEQYF. The J gene is TRBJ2-7, the V gene TRBV5-1; TRBD1 might be the D (6 bases). The germline V gene encodes CDR1 SGHRS and CDR2 YFSETQ. This CDR3 region has 16 residues. V was pared by 4 bases and J by 0 bases, with 17 bases between. The whole variable domain, filled in from reference TRBV5-1 and TRBJ2-7, reads KAGVTQTPRYLIKTRGQQVTLSCSPISGHRSVSWYQQTPGQGLQFLFEYFSETQRNKGNFPGRFSGRQFSNSRSEMNVSTLELGDSALYLCASSAVVGALSYEQYFGPGTRLTVT.

Written as DNA, the CDR3 is TGTGCTAGTGGTTCGGCCTGGGCTAATCAGCCCCAGCATTTT. It yields the protein CASGSAWANQPQHF. The chain couples TRBV12-5 to TRBJ1-5, with D uncertain. Germline V gene data show CDR1 as LGHNT and CDR2 as FRNRAP. The V end was cut by 4 bases, the J end by 4 bases, with 11 bases between. The CDR3 contains 14 residues.

As regards this clone: An end of the junction does not agree with germline; a read error may underlie this. The chain links TRBV7-9 to TRBJ1-2; 7 nucleotides line up with TRBD1. The germline V gene encodes CDR1 SEHNR and CDR2 FQNEAQ (reference sequence). CDR3 length equals 16 residues. In DNA, the CDR3 is TGTGCCAGCAGTTTAGGGCGACAGGGTCTCAACTATGGCTACACCTTC. This translates into CASSLGRQGLNYGYTF. The full variable domain, its missing parts supplied by reference TRBV7-9 and TRBJ1-2, is DTGVSQNPRHKITKRGQNVTFRCDPISEHNRLYWYRQTLGQGPEFLTYFQNEAQLEKSRLLSDRFSAERPKGSFSTLEIQRTEQGDSAMYLCASSLGRQGLNYGYTFGSGTRLTVV.

V usage is TRBV4-1 and J usage is TRBJ1-1; the D gene is possibly TRBD1 (6 bases). This CDR3 comprises 12 residues. Germline lookup yields CDR1 MGHRA and CDR2 YSYEKL. V gave up 11 bases and J gave up 5 bases, with 15 bases separating them. The CDR3 sequence: CASAGQKTEAFF. In DNA, the CDR3 is TGCGCCTCCGCCGGACAGAAGACTGAAGCTTTCTTT.

This chain joins TRBV6-5 and TRBJ1-1; the match to TRBD1 covers 7 bases. With 4 bases clipped from V and 6 bases from J, the junction kept 8 bases outside the gene matches. The CDR3 spans 14 residues. Germline loops: CDR1 MNHEY, CDR2 SVGAGI. CDR3 protein: CASSFDREVSEAFF. The CDR3 DNA is TGTGCCAGCAGTTTCGACAGGGAAGTATCTGAAGCTTTCTTT.

The sample holds one count of this clone. The chain joins TRBV4-2 to TRBJ2-7; 10 bases match TRBD2. Unmatched junction bases numbered 6, after V lost 3 bases and J lost 4 bases. The CDR3 is 15 amino acids. Germline V gene sequence: CDR1 LGHNA, CDR2 YNFKEQ. The CDR3 DNA is TGTGCCAGCAGCCAGAACAAGCGGGAGGGGTACGAGCAGTACTTC. Protein sequence: CASSQNKREGYEQYF.

This chain joins TRBV4-2 and TRBJ1-4; the D gene is possibly TRBD1 (6 bases). Germline CDR1 reads LGHNA; CDR2 reads YNFKEQ. Trimming removed 2 bases at V and 4 bases at J, with 11 bases between. This CDR3 is 15 amino acids long. CDR3 residues: CASSQRQEINEKLFF. The CDR3 DNA sequence: TGTGCCAGCAGCCAACGACAGGAGATTAATGAAAAACTGTTTTTT.

The rearrangement joins TRBV11-2 to TRBJ1-1, with D tentatively TRBD1 (6 bases). Germline CDR1 and CDR2: SGHAT and FQNNGV. V lost 6 bases to trimming and J lost 4 bases, with 21 bases between them. The CDR3 spans 16 residues. CDR3 DNA: TGTGCCAGCAGACGAGGGACATCCTTTGGGGGCACTGAAGCTTTCTTT. Encoded protein: CASRRGTSFGGTEAFF.

The CDR3 reads CASSQSGRGRETQYF. The CDR3 DNA reads as TGTGCCAGCAGCCAGTCGGGCAGGGGGCGTGAGACCCAGTACTTC. V is TRBV14 and J is TRBJ2-5; 8 nucleotides match TRBD1. Germline CDR1 and CDR2: SGHDN and FVKESK. After removal of 3 bases from V and 5 bases from J, the junction contained 8 bases not matched to a gene. The CDR3 runs 15 residues.

The chain couples TRBV18 to TRBJ2-1, with a possible D match to TRBD1 (5 bases). The V gene lost 3 bases and the J gene lost 0 bases, with 15 bases spanning the gap. Germline CDR1 reads KGHSH; CDR2 reads LQKENI. The CDR3 totals 17 residues. CDR3 protein: CASSPQGPISSYNEQFF. In DNA form, the CDR3 reads TGTGCCAGCTCACCCCAGGGTCCGATAAGCTCCTACAATGAGCAGTTCTTC.